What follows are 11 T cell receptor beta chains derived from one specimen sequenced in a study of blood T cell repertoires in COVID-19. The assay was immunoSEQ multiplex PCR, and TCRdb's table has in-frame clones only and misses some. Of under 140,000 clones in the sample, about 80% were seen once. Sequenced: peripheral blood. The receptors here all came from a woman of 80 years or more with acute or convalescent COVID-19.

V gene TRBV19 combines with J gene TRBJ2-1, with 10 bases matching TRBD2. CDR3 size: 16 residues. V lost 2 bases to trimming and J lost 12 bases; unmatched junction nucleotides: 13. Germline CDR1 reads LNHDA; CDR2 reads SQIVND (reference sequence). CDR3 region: CASSIFSASGGARQFF. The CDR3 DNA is TGTGCCAGTAGTATATTCTCGGCTAGCGGGGGCGCTAGGCAGTTCTTC.

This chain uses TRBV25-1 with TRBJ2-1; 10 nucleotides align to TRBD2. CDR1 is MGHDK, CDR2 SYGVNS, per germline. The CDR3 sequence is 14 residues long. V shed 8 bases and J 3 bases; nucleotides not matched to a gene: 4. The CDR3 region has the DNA TGTGCCAGCCGCCTAGCGGGAGACTACAATGAGCAGTTCTTC. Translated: CASRLAGDYNEQFF.

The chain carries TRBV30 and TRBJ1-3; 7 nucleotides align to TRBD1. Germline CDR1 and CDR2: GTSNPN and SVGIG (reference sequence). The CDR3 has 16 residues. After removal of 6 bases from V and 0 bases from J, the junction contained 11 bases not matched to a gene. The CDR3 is CACKNPGQSSGNTIYF. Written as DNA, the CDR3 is TGTGCCTGCAAAAACCCGGGACAGAGCTCTGGAAACACCATATATTTT.

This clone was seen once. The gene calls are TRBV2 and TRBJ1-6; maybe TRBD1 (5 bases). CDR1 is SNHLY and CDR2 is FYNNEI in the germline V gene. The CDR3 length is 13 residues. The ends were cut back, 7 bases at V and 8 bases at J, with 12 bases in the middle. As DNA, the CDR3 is TGTGCCAGCACGGGGGGGATTTATTCACCCCTCCACTTT. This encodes CASTGGIYSPLHF.

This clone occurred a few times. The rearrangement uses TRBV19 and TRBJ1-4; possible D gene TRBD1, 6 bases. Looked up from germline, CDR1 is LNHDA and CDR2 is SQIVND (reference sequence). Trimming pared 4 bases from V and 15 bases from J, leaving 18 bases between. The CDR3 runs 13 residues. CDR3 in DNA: TGTGCCAGTAGTACCAACGGACAGTCGGCCGTGTTTTTT. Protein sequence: CASSTNGQSAVFF.

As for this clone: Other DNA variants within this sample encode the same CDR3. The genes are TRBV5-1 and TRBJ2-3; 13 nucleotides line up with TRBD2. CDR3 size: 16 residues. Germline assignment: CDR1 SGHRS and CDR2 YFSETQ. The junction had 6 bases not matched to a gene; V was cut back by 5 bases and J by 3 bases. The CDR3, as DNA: TGCGCCAGCAGTTCCGGGACTAGCGGGGTGACAGATACGCAGTATTTT. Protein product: CASSSGTSGVTDTQYF.

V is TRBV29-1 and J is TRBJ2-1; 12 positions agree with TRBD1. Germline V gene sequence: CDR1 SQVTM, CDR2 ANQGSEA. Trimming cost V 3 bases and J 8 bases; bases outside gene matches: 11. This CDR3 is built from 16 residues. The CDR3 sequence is CSVEGDRGRLYDEQFF. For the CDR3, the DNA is TGCAGCGTTGAGGGGGACAGGGGGCGATTATACGATGAGCAGTTCTTC.

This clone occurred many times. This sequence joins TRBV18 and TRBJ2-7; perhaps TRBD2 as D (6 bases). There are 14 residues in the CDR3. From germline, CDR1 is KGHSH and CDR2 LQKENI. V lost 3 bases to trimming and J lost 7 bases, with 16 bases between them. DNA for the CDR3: TGTGCCAGCTCACCGGGACTCAAGGCGAGTGAGCAGTACTTC. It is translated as CASSPGLKASEQYF.

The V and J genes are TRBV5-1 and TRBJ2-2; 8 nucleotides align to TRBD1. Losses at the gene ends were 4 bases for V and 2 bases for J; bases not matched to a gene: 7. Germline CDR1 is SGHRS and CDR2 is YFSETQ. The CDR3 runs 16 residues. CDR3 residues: CASSPGQGLNTGELFF. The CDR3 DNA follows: TGCGCCAGCAGCCCAGGACAGGGTCTCAACACCGGGGAGCTGTTTTTT.

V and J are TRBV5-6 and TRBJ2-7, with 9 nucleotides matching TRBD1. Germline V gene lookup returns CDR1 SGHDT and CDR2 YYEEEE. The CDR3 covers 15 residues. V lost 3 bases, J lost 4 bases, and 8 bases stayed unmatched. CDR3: CASSSPQGAGYEQYF. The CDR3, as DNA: TGTGCCAGCAGCTCACCACAGGGGGCAGGGTACGAGCAGTACTTC.

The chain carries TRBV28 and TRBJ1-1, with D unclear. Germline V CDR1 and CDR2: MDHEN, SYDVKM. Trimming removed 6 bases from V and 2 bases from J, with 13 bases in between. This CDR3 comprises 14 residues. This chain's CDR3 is CASSLPPVNTEAFF. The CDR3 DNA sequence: TGTGCCAGCAGCTTACCCCCAGTCAACACTGAAGCTTTCTTT.